This T cell receptor (beta chain) was sequenced for a study of T cell repertoires in cytomegalovirus infection. TCRdb redid the calling of the reads with MiXCR, one entry per CDR3 protein. Of roughly 500,000 distinct CDR3 sequences listed, roughly 34% are singletons. Note on this clonotype: Antigen specificity is unknown.

Germline CDR1 and CDR2: MDHEN and SYDVKM. This CDR3 has 18 residues. V lost 6 bases to trimming and J lost 0 bases, with 18 bases between them. Study results and limitations: HLA-C-restricted CMV clonotypes gave the most frequent clonotype in two of eight donors.

The input for sequencing was cultured PBMCs, taken from culture after CMV antigen stimulation. The source of this sequence is a human donor in good health (CMV status not recorded). Some clones in this sample may be carry-over from other donors' samples. The V call is TRBV28, the J call TRBJ1-6, with D uncertain. This CDR3 is CASRGRWEASSYNSPLHF. The CDR3 DNA sequence: TGTGCCAGCAGAGGCCGCTGGGAGGCGAGCTCCTATAATTCACCCCTCCACTTT.